This record concerns one T cell receptor beta chain sequence. Germline loops: CDR1 SGHTA, CDR2 FQGNSA. This CDR3 comprises 15 residues. The ends lost 1 base at V and 5 bases at J; junction bases unmatched: 5. This sample stems from a study of control samples from healthy donors and cancer patients. Measured with immunoSEQ multiplex PCR; TCRdb has only the in-frame clones, and not every one. The sample has under 200,000 clones, roughly 89% seen once. V usage is TRBV7-2 and J usage is TRBJ1-1; 9 bases fit TRBD1. This receptor was obtained from a woman in her twenties or thirties in good health. Source material: blood. The CDR3 DNA sequence: TGTGCCAGCAGCTTAGAGGGACAGGGCCGAACTGAAGCTTTCTTT. It specifies CASSLEGQGRTEAFF.